This section outlines one T cell receptor beta chain sequence together with its context. The antigen it recognizes is unknown. Within one base of it there is no much larger clone, and no base qualities were kept. CDR1 is given as SGHAT and CDR2 as FQNNGV, both from the germline V gene. From the cysteine up to the valine, the CDR3 has a length of 12 residues. Left in the record is the CDR3 DNA by itself, 36 bases read in frame from the first base. This sample is part of a study of cytomegalovirus exposure and HLA in healthy donors (dated by TCRdb to 2016 to 2017). Some background on the complete study: According to an earlier analysis of a few hundred of the donors, roughly 180 million T cells yielded 117 million unique TCR beta sequences and about 280 Gb of sequence data. An early release covering roughly 640 HLA-typed donors comprised 250 to 350 gigabases of sequencing data and 65 million to 100 million unique TCR sequences. Of the approximately 400 genotyped donors, over 80% were placed in the genetic ancestry cluster associated with self-reported Caucasian donors. The study aimed to test whether cataloging public T cell receptors could reveal signatures of past pathogen exposure. Using immunosequencing, the study profiled T cell repertoires from fewer than 850 subjects and related those repertoires to cytomegalovirus serostatus. Along with the 666-subject first cohort, a separate validation cohort of around 110 different subjects was used. To predict cytomegalovirus infection status, the study brought together high-throughput TCR immunosequencing, statistical association of individual TCRs with disease status, and machine learning. To study patterns of TCR occurrence, a later analysis re-analyzed previously published TCR beta repertoires from 500 to 850 donors and added high-resolution HLA genotyping. Rather than using new phenotypic data, the later analysis identified candidate immune exposures from TCR beta sequences and from how often those sequences occurred across donors. In an earlier analysis of over 550 of the donors, high-throughput TCR beta sequencing was used to judge whether each TCR beta V gene segment behaved as functional or pseudogenic. Alongside the repertoire data, information on donor age, sex, ethnicity and CMV serostatus was compiled. In a later genetic analysis, genome-wide SNP genotypes for about three fifths of the roughly 670 donors were used, and that subset was treated as a discovery cohort. Every discovery cohort repertoire had been produced on one sequencing platform. Both class I and class II loci were covered by HLA typing, at four-digit resolution. The number of typed donors differed by locus: about 620-640 for A, B, C, DRB1 and DQB1; 500 to 550 for DQA1; 606 for DPA1; and some 470 for DPB1. Several DR-DQ haplotypes were treated as single units for association and clustering because of strong linkage in the cohort. Among about 400 genotyped donors of the cohort, an average of about 220,000 unique TCR beta nucleotide sequences was sequenced per donor, of which about 19% were non-productive.

The investigation overall reported the following: A further reported finding was that TCR beta sequences accurately predicted the HLA-A and HLA-B alleles for most subjects in the first cohort. Broadly in line with IMGT annotations, most TCR beta V segments showed up in productive rearrangements about 87% or about 30% of the time in an earlier analysis of roughly 590 of the donors. Strong co-occurrence of HLA alleles, especially DR and DQ, made assigning TCR associations to individual alleles difficult. In vitro tests confirmed that a few of the cytomegalovirus-associated TCR beta chains recognize cytomegalovirus antigens. In a later analysis, around 15,000 TCR beta sequences were associated with specific HLA alleles at a false discovery rate of 0.05. While some public TCRs were present in many individuals, most TCR sequences turned up only very rarely across donors. Because some donors lacked HLA typing at each locus, the association tests relied only on the typed subset. Only TCR beta chains were sequenced in this cohort, and the absence of alpha or paired-chain data limited detectable features. In a later analysis, the rate of TCR association differed among HLA loci, with DRB1 alleles having the most associated TCRs and HLA-C alleles having the fewest. The authors suggested that the approach could potentially be generalized to other disease states and immunological phenotypes. Sequencing depth was assumed to be roughly uniform across donors in the presence/absence analyses, though that assumption may not hold. Most CMV-associated TCR beta chains appeared to be HLA-restricted in a later analysis, and the HLA associations seemed to be driven largely by CMV exposure. A later analysis reported that several top co-occurrence clusters appeared linked to parvovirus B19, influenza, CMV and Epstein-Barr virus. Compared with the approximately 670-donor mean, donors in an Asian-associated ancestry cluster had fewer N-insertions in productive TCRs, according to a later genetic analysis. In a later genetic analysis, a missense DCLRE1C variant was associated with V-gene and J-gene trimming of TCR beta chains, and the association was replicated in an independent cohort. In the study, around 150 TCR beta chains were listed as associated with cytomegalovirus. The classifier was reported to diagnose cytomegalovirus status with high specificity and sensitivity in both the original and validation cohorts. In a later analysis, HLA-associated TCR beta chains were found to be more clonally expanded and to have lower generation probabilities than equally common non-associated chains. The 87-base-pair reads could not distinguish some IMGT-functional V segments, including TRBV6-2 and TRBV6-3, so those segments were excluded. The sequencing pipeline was judged likely to have produced a cluster of highly shared sequence variants as a technical artifact. Approximately 18 rarely observed V segments, including chromosome 9 orphons, were excluded from the earlier analysis of 550 to 700 of the donors because counts were too low. Immune exposure information for the cohort was limited to CMV serostatus. Correlated functional status among segregating V segments might reflect linkage disequilibrium, but an unknown experimental factor could not be ruled out.

The cohort was made up of roughly 670 healthy bone marrow donors. All cohort members were sampled while nominally healthy, although unrecorded immune exposures were likely present. The donor tested CMV seropositive, placing the donor among the 289 seropositive members of the cohort. Every donor gave a peripheral blood sample, and the peripheral blood mononuclear cells from that sample were used for TCR beta sequencing. Genomic DNA extraction from the blood cell samples was performed with the Qiagen DNeasy Blood Extraction Kit. Library preparation was by the immunoSEQ multiplex PCR assay. For the multiplex PCR, a mixture combining 60 forward primers for TCR Vbeta segments and 13 reverse primers for TCR Jbeta segments was used. A multiplex PCR assay on genomic DNA amplified the CDR3 region of rearranged TCR beta genes. The amplified TCR beta libraries were sequenced on the Illumina HiSeq System as 87-base-pair reads. In the paper's pipeline: A later analysis counted some 80 million unique TCR beta chains across the 700 or so repertoires, and 9.5 million to 11 million of these chains were shared by at least two donors. Raw reads were error-corrected and collapsed into unique sequences with a nearest-neighbor algorithm that merged closely related sequences to remove PCR and sequencing errors. V, D and J gene segments were assigned by aligning CDR3 sequences to IMGT reference sequences. Each retained sequence needed at least a six-nucleotide match to both a V gene segment and a J gene segment. Rearrangements were called productive when the CDR3 lacked stop codons and stayed in frame with V and J; all others were non-productive. CDR3 was defined according to IMGT convention as the region running from the second conserved V-encoded cysteine to the conserved J-encoded phenylalanine. The earlier analysis of a few hundred of the donors excluded sequences that lacked an unambiguous match to a single V gene segment. In an earlier analysis of several hundred of the donors, V segments were called functional above 56.7% productive rearrangements and were called segregating when the between-donor standard deviation exceeded 5%. To diagnose cytomegalovirus status from the catalog of TCR beta chain sequences, a statistical classification framework was built. In a later analysis, TCR nucleotide sequences were compared against IMGT/GENE-DB human TR gene sequences so that V and J genes could be assigned. A later analysis assigned CDR3 sequences and most-parsimonious VDJ recombination scenarios with the TCRdist pipeline. In a later analysis, each TCR beta chain was defined by its CDR3 amino acid sequence together with its V-gene family, and reads lacking a unique V-gene family were excluded. As a way to deal with suspected cross-contamination and a sequencing artifact, a later analysis dropped approximately 590 nucleotide sequences that were highly shared and had low generation probability. In a later analysis, a clonal expansion index for each public chain was calculated from normalized within-repertoire ranks of inferred template counts. In a later analysis, generation probabilities were computed using a VDJ recombination model fitted to out-of-frame rearrangements, and the results were checked against IGoR. In a later analysis, TCR-TCR, TCR-HLA and TCR-CMV co-occurrence was scored with hypergeometric tests, and a repertoire-size bias correction was applied to TCR pairs. In a later analysis, false discovery rates were estimated by permuting HLA or CMV assignments 20 times. A later analysis grouped co-occurring TCRs with DBSCAN, adding TCRdist sequence similarity when clustering within HLA-allele-positive subsets. For co-occurrence clustering, repertoires with fewer than 30,000 or more than 120,000 public chains were excluded, along with roughly 5 repertoires with anomalous nucleotide sharing. This is the immuneACCESS table as TCRdb keeps it, with only in-frame sequences that have V and J called. A part of the clones is gone; compared with another copy, unresolved V genes explain less than half, and the rest is unexplained. D and trimming were read from the DNA, whereas the V and J calls and clone size are those reported in that table. The table for this sample lists about 150,000 clones; roughly 85% of them were counted only once. The ten largest clones take up roughly 2.5% of the sample.

Sequenced: PBMCs. The sequence links TRBV11-2 to TRBJ2-7; TRBD2 is perhaps the D gene, given 5 matching bases. The source is a man aged 25-45 years in good health and CMV-seropositive. The encoded CDR3 is CASSLIGASLHV. The DNA sequence reads TGTGCCAGCAGCTTAATCGGTGCTAGCCTCCACGTC.